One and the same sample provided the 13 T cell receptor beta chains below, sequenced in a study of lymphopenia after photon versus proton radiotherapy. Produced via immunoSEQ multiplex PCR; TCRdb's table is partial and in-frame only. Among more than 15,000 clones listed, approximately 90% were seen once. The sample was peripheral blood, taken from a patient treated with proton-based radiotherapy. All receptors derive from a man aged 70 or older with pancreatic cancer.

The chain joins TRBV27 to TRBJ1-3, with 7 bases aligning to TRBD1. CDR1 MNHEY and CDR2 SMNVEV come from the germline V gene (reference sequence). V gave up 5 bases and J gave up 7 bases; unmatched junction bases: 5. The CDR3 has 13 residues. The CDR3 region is CASSQGGANTIYF. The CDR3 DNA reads TGTGCCAGCAGTCAGGGGGGGGCGAACACCATATATTTT.

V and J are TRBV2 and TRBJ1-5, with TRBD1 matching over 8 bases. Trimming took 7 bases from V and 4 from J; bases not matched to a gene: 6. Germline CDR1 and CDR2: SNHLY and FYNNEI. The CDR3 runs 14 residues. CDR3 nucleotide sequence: TGTGCCAGCAACCTACAGGGGGTAAATCAGCCCCAGCATTTT. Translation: CASNLQGVNQPQHF. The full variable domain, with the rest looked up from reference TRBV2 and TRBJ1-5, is EPEVTQTPSHQVTQMGQEVILRCVPISNHLYFYWYRQILGQKVEFLVSFYNNEISEKSEIFDDQFSVERPDGSNFTLKIRSTKLEDSAMYFCASNLQGVNQPQHFGDGTRLSIL.

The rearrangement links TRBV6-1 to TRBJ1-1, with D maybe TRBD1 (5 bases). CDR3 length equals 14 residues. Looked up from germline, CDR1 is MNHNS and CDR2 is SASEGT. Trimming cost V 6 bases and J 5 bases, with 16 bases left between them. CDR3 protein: CASRQGEFRTEAFF. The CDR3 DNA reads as TGTGCCAGCAGGCAGGGAGAGTTTAGGACTGAAGCTTTCTTT.

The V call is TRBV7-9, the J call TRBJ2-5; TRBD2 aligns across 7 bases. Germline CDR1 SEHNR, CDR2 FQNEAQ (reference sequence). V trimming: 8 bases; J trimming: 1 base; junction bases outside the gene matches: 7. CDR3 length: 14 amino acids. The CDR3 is CASGNLAVQETQYF. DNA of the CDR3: TGTGCCAGCGGAAACCTAGCGGTCCAAGAGACCCAGTACTTC.

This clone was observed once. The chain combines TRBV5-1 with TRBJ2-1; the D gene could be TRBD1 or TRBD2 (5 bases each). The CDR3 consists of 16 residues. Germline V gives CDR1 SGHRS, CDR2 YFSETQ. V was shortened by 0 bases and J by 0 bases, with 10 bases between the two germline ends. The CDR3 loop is CASSLGGAVSYNEQFF. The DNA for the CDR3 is TGCGCCAGCAGCTTGGGAGGGGCCGTCTCCTACAATGAGCAGTTCTTC.

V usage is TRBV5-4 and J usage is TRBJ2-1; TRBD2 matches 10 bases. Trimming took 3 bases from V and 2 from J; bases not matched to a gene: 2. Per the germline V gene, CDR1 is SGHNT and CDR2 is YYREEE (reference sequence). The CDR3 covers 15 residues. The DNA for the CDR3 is TGTGCCAGCAGCTCTCTAGCGGGGGCCTACAATGAGCAGTTCTTC. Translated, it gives CASSSLAGAYNEQFF.

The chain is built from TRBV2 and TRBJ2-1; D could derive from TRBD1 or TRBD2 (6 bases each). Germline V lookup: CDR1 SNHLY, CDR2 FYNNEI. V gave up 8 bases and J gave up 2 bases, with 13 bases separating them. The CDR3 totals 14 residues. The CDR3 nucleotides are TGTGCCAGCGGAGGGGGGTACGCCTACAATGAGCAGTTCTTC. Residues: CASGGGYAYNEQFF.

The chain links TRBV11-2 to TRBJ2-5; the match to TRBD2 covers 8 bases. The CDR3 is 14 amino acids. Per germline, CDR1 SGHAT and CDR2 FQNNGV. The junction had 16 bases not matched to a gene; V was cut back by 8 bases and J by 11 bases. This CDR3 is CASRVVSPRGEQYF. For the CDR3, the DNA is TGTGCCAGCCGGGTTGTTAGTCCGCGGGGGGAGCAGTACTTC.

The CDR3 spells CASSLNLAGTDTQYF. The CDR3, as DNA: TGTGCCAGCAGCTTAAATCTAGCAGGGACGGATACGCAGTATTTT. The chain has TRBV11-2 and TRBJ2-3, with D perhaps assigned TRBD1 or TRBD2 (5 bases each). Germline V gene lookup returns CDR1 SGHAT and CDR2 FQNNGV. The germline V and J ends were trimmed by 2 bases and 6 bases, with 15 bases remaining between them. This CDR3 region has 15 residues.

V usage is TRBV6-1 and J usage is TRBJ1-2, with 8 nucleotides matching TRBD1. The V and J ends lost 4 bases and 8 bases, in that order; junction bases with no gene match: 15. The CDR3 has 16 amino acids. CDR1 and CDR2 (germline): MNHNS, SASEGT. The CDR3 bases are TGTGCCAGCAGTGTCCGGATAGGACAGGGAAATTTGGGCTACACCTTC. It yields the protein CASSVRIGQGNLGYTF.

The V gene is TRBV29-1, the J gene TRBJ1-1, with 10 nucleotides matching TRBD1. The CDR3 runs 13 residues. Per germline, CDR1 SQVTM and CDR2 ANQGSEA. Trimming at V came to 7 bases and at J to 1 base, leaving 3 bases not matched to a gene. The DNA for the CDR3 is TGCAGCGCCGACAGGGGGCAGAACACTGAAGCTTTCTTT. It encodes CSADRGQNTEAFF.

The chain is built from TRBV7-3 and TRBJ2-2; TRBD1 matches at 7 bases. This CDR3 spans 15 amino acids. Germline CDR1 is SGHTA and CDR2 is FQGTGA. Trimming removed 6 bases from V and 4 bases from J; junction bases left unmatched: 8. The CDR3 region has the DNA TGTGCCAGCAGTCCCCGACAGGGTTTCACCGGGGAGCTGTTTTTT. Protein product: CASSPRQGFTGELFF.

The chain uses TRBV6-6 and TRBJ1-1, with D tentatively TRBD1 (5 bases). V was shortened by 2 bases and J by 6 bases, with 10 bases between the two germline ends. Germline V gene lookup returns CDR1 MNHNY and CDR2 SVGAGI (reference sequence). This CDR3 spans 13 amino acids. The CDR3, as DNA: TGTGCCAGCAGTTACCTCAGAGGGGCTGAAGCTTTCTTT. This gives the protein CASSYLRGAEAFF.